This TCR beta chain was identified in a study of CD4 T cells in relation to SARS-CoV-2 and coronaviruses. Study overall: ViraFEST: approximately 10-day antigen culture of PBMCs, then TCR beta CDR3 sequencing.

The ends were cut back, 2 bases at V and 6 bases at J, with 12 bases in the middle. The CDR3 length is 14 residues. Per the germline V gene, CDR1 is SGHAT and CDR2 is FQNNGV. Clones were read by immunoSEQ multiplex PCR, and TCRdb kept only the in-frame ones, dropping some. The sample has about 21,000 clones; about 80% are singletons. About this clone: The antigen is not known.

CD4+ T cells from unexposed donors were obtained before the COVID-19 pandemic (2011-2018). CD4+ T cells were isolated from the cells after 10 days of culture. Unexposed-donor CD4+ T cells were probed with SARS-CoV-2 S/N and four cold-coronavirus spikes, cells permitting. The V and J genes are TRBV11-2 and TRBJ2-3; D is uncertain. The sequenced sample consisted of CD4+ T cells from PBMCs, cultured in vitro. The receptor was derived from a human donor in good health. CDR3 amino acids: CASSLHELVDTQYF. As DNA, the CDR3 is TGTGCCAGCAGCTTACACGAATTGGTGGATACGCAGTATTTT.